This is a list of T cell receptor beta chains from one sample in a study of blood T cells in healthy people across ages. TCRdb passed the 5' RACE reads through MiXCR, listing each CDR3 protein once. The table records about 1.4 million distinct CDR3 sequences, approximately 63% of them present only once. Specimen: blood. These receptor sequences come from a man between 18 and 35 years old in good health. The CDR3 runs from the conserved cysteine through the conserved F or W. The order of the fields is D gene, V gene, clone size, J gene, CDR3 length, CDR3 protein, CDR3 DNA. The D gene is left open where the match is weak. Clone size is stated in some rows and not others, as once, few, many or a class when expanded.

d_gene: NA
v_gene: TRBV2
abundance: NA
j_gene: TRBJ2-3
len: 14
CDR3aa: CAAGATKRTDTQYF
CDR3nt: TGTGCCGCTGGGGCAACCAAACGCACAGATACGCAGTATTTT

d_gene: TRBD2
v_gene: TRBV27
abundance: NA
j_gene: TRBJ2-3
len: 17
CDR3aa: CASEPSSSGGSTDTQYF
CDR3nt: TGTGCCAGCGAACCCTCCTCTAGCGGGGGATCCACAGATACGCAGTATTTT

d_gene: NA
v_gene: TRBV15
abundance: NA
j_gene: TRBJ2-2
len: 19
CDR3aa: CATSTPTGVGSPNTGELFF
CDR3nt: TGTGCCACCAGCACCCCGACAGGTGTTGGTAGCCCGAACACCGGGGAGCTGTTTTTT

d_gene: NA
v_gene: TRBV12-3/TRBV12-4
abundance: NA
j_gene: TRBJ2-7
len: 14
CDR3aa: CASREDSSSYEQYF
CDR3nt: TGTGCCAGCAGAGAGGACTCGAGCTCCTACGAGCAGTACTTC

d_gene: NA
v_gene: TRBV28
abundance: NA
j_gene: TRBJ1-2
len: 12
CDR3aa: CASTQQNYGYTF
CDR3nt: TGTGCCAGCACCCAGCAAAACTATGGCTACACCTTC

d_gene: NA
v_gene: TRBV20-1
abundance: NA
j_gene: TRBJ2-7
len: 11
CDR3aa: CSANAGDEQYF
CDR3nt: TGCAGTGCTAACGCCGGGGACGAGCAGTACTTC

d_gene: NA
v_gene: TRBV27
abundance: NA
j_gene: TRBJ2-3
len: 13
CDR3aa: CASSLLGRDTQYF
CDR3nt: TGTGCCAGCAGTTTGCTCGGGCGGGATACGCAGTATTTT

d_gene: NA
v_gene: TRBV20-1
abundance: few
j_gene: TRBJ2-5
len: 14
CDR3aa: CSARNPGVQETQYF
CDR3nt: TGCAGTGCTAGGAATCCGGGGGTTCAAGAGACCCAGTACTTC

d_gene: TRBD1
v_gene: TRBV29-1
abundance: few
j_gene: TRBJ1-2
len: 11
CDR3aa: CSAGQGGGYTF
CDR3nt: TGCAGCGCAGGACAGGGTGGAGGCTACACCTTC

d_gene: NA
v_gene: TRBV29-1
abundance: NA
j_gene: TRBJ1-1
len: 13
CDR3aa: CSAGGSLGTEAFF
CDR3nt: TGCAGCGCAGGAGGGAGTTTGGGCACTGAAGCTTTCTTT

d_gene: NA
v_gene: TRBV29-1
abundance: NA
j_gene: TRBJ1-1
len: 13
CDR3aa: CSGGAGTTTEAFF
CDR3nt: TGCAGCGGGGGAGCAGGGACGACAACTGAAGCTTTCTTT

d_gene: NA
v_gene: TRBV10-3
abundance: NA
j_gene: TRBJ2-3
len: 15
CDR3aa: CAISELEGSTDTQYF
CDR3nt: TGTGCCATCAGTGAGCTCGAGGGAAGCACAGATACGCAGTATTTT

d_gene: NA
v_gene: TRBV2
abundance: NA
j_gene: TRBJ2-7
len: 15
CDR3aa: CASSEAMRQNYEQYF
CDR3nt: TGTGCCAGCAGTGAAGCGATGAGACAGAACTACGAGCAGTACTTC

d_gene: NA
v_gene: TRBV10-1
abundance: NA
j_gene: TRBJ1-2
len: 10
CDR3aa: CATRGSGYTF
CDR3nt: TGCGCCACCAGGGGAAGCGGCTACACCTTC

d_gene: TRBD1
v_gene: TRBV30
abundance: NA
j_gene: TRBJ2-1
len: 13
CDR3aa: CACDRVSYNEQFF
CDR3nt: TGTGCCTGTGACAGGGTCTCCTACAATGAGCAGTTCTTC

d_gene: TRBD1
v_gene: TRBV9
abundance: few
j_gene: TRBJ2-1
len: 15
CDR3aa: CASSVGQGAYNEQFF
CDR3nt: TGTGCCAGCAGCGTCGGACAGGGAGCGTACAATGAGCAGTTCTTC

d_gene: TRBD2
v_gene: TRBV4-1
abundance: once
j_gene: TRBJ2-7
len: 15
CDR3aa: CASSQERLADYEQYF
CDR3nt: TGCGCCAGCAGCCAAGAGAGACTAGCGGATTACGAGCAGTACTTC

d_gene: TRBD2
v_gene: TRBV6-1
abundance: NA
j_gene: TRBJ2-3
len: 15
CDR3aa: CASQSLAGSTDTQYF
CDR3nt: TGTGCCAGCCAGTCACTAGCGGGCAGCACAGATACGCAGTATTTT

d_gene: NA
v_gene: TRBV7-9
abundance: once
j_gene: TRBJ2-5
len: 14
CDR3aa: CASSLVLGRETQYF
CDR3nt: TGTGCCAGCAGCTTAGTCCTTGGTAGGGAGACCCAGTACTTC

d_gene: TRBD1
v_gene: TRBV6-1
abundance: NA
j_gene: TRBJ1-2
len: 14
CDR3aa: CASSATDRGSGYTF
CDR3nt: TGTGCCAGCAGTGCGACAGACAGGGGATCTGGCTACACCTTC

d_gene: TRBD2
v_gene: TRBV30
abundance: NA
j_gene: TRBJ2-1
len: 13
CDR3aa: CAGTGTRLAEQFF
CDR3nt: TGTGCCGGAACCGGGACTAGATTGGCTGAGCAGTTCTTC

d_gene: TRBD1
v_gene: TRBV4-2
abundance: NA
j_gene: TRBJ2-7
len: 13
CDR3aa: CASSQDRGSEQYF
CDR3nt: TGCGCCAGCAGCCAGGACAGGGGAAGCGAGCAGTACTTC

d_gene: TRBD2
v_gene: TRBV3-1
abundance: NA
j_gene: TRBJ2-1
len: 15
CDR3aa: CASSQASGITNEQFF
CDR3nt: TGTGCCAGCAGCCAAGCTAGCGGAATTACCAATGAGCAGTTCTTC

d_gene: NA
v_gene: TRBV6-1
abundance: NA
j_gene: TRBJ2-1
len: 15
CDR3aa: CATNPSGISYNEQFF
CDR3nt: TGTGCCACCAACCCTTCGGGCATCTCCTACAATGAGCAGTTCTTC

d_gene: TRBD2
v_gene: TRBV20-1
abundance: few
j_gene: TRBJ2-3
len: 15
CDR3aa: CSADGLAPHTDTQYF
CDR3nt: TGCAGTGCAGACGGACTAGCCCCACACACAGATACGCAGTATTTT

d_gene: TRBD1
v_gene: TRBV20-1
abundance: NA
j_gene: TRBJ2-7
len: 15
CDR3aa: CSARDRTGTSYEQYF
CDR3nt: TGCAGTGCTAGAGATCGGACAGGGACCTCCTACGAGCAGTACTTC